The rows below give T cell receptor beta chains drawn from one sample of a study of cytomegalovirus exposure and HLA in healthy donors. Clones were sequenced by immunoSEQ multiplex PCR, and TCRdb holds only the in-frame ones, with some missing. The repertoire holds 150,000 to 200,000 clones, with approximately 88% as singletons. Sequencing was performed on PBMCs. The receptors stem from a man in his late teens or twenties in good health and CMV-seropositive. CDR3s include the opening cysteine and the closing phenylalanine or tryptophan. A D gene is named only where the DNA matches it firmly. The size field is filled for only some rows; it gives once, few, many or a size class.

size	V	J	D	CDR3	DNA
-	TRBV2	TRBJ2-3	TRBD2	CASSELGREYGDTQYF	TGTGCCAGCAGTGAACTCGGGCGGGAGTATGGAGATACGCAGTATTTT
-	TRBV4-3	TRBJ2-7	-	CASSPGVGGTAPYEQYF	TGCGCCAGCAGCCCCGGAGTAGGAGGGACGGCACCCTACGAGCAGTACTTC
-	TRBV18	TRBJ2-6	-	CASSPGGDSGANVLTF	TGTGCCAGCTCACCAGGAGGGGACTCTGGGGCCAACGTCCTGACTTTC
-	TRBV5-1	TRBJ2-5	TRBD2	CASSFSGRVGQETQYF	TGCGCCAGCAGCTTTAGCGGGAGGGTGGGGCAAGAGACCCAGTACTTC
-	TRBV19	TRBJ1-4	-	CASSRQKTNEKLFF	TGTGCCAGTAGCCGACAGAAGACTAATGAAAAACTGTTTTTT
-	TRBV2	TRBJ2-5	TRBD2	CASSALAVQETQYF	TGTGCCAGCAGTGCCCTAGCGGTCCAAGAGACCCAGTACTTC
-	TRBV30	TRBJ2-1	TRBD2	CAWNLAASSYNEQFF	TGTGCCTGGAATCTAGCGGCCAGCTCCTACAATGAGCAGTTCTTC
once	TRBV25-1	TRBJ2-7	-	CASSDPGLTYEQYF	TGTGCCAGCAGTGACCCGGGACTGACCTACGAGCAGTACTTC
-	TRBV4-1	TRBJ2-7	-	CASSGPSSYEQYF	TGCGCCAGCTCAGGGCCCTCTTCCTACGAGCAGTACTTC
-	TRBV5-1	TRBJ2-7	TRBD1	CASSLDGQGLGQYF	TGCGCCAGCAGCTTGGACGGACAGGGGCTAGGGCAGTACTTC
-	TRBV11-2	TRBJ2-5	-	CASSGRRGQETQYF	TGTGCCAGCAGCGGACGGAGGGGACAAGAGACCCAGTACTTC
-	TRBV2	TRBJ2-2	TRBD1	CASKHRGQGRSGELFF	TGTGCCAGCAAACATCGGGGACAGGGACGCTCCGGGGAGCTGTTTTTT
-	TRBV20-1	TRBJ2-7	-	CSTRRGGEQYF	TGCAGTACTAGGAGGGGGGGCGAGCAGTACTTC
-	TRBV27	TRBJ2-7	-	CASSLYLGHAYEQYF	TGTGCCAGCAGTTTATATCTGGGGCATGCCTACGAGCAGTACTTC
-	TRBV5-5	TRBJ2-7	TRBD2	CASSPQRGLGYEQYF	TGTGCCAGCAGCCCACAGCGGGGGCTTGGGTACGAGCAGTACTTC
-	TRBV6-5	TRBJ1-1	-	CASSFGLLRANTEAFF	TGTGCCAGCAGTTTCGGCCTCCTGCGGGCGAACACTGAAGCTTTCTTT
-	TRBV28	TRBJ1-4	TRBD1	CASTSPPGTGYEKLFF	TGTGCCAGCACCTCACCGCCCGGGACAGGGTATGAAAAACTGTTTTTT
-	TRBV27	TRBJ2-1	TRBD2	CASRNSGGSYNEQFF	TGTGCCAGCAGAAATAGCGGGGGTTCCTACAATGAGCAGTTCTTC
-	TRBV28	TRBJ1-5	-	CASILSRAQHF	TGTGCCAGCATCCTTAGCCGGGCCCAGCATTTT
-	TRBV21-1	TRBJ1-1	-	CASSLGQKAEAFF	TGTGCCAGCAGTCTGGGACAAAAAGCTGAAGCTTTCTTT
-	TRBV6-7	TRBJ2-2	-	CASSAGTTGELFF	TGTGCCAGCAGCGCCGGGACTACCGGGGAGCTGTTTTTT
-	TRBV18	TRBJ1-2	-	CASSPGNKNYGYTF	TGTGCCAGCTCACCAGGTAACAAGAACTATGGCTACACCTTC
-	TRBV5-4	TRBJ2-2	-	CASSLAHRRNTGELFF	TGTGCCAGCAGCTTGGCACACAGGAGGAACACCGGGGAGCTGTTTTTT
once	TRBV6-6	TRBJ2-1	-	CASSPHYYNEQFF	TGTGCCAGCAGTCCCCACTACTACAATGAGCAGTTCTTC
-	TRBV6-5	TRBJ1-1	-	CASRGHFNTEAFF	TGTGCCAGCAGAGGACATTTTAACACTGAAGCTTTCTTT
-	TRBV28	TRBJ1-1	-	CASSLLTLRGAYDTEAFF	TGTGCCAGCAGTTTACTAACTTTACGGGGGGCGTACGACACTGAAGCTTTCTTT
-	TRBV10-3	TRBJ1-1	-	CAIGPRQVPNTEAFF	TGTGCCATCGGACCTCGACAGGTACCGAACACTGAAGCTTTCTTT
many	TRBV7-8	TRBJ2-7	TRBD2	CASIRVGGRANEQYF	TGTGCCAGCATCCGAGTGGGCGGGAGGGCCAACGAGCAGTACTTC
-	TRBV20-1	TRBJ2-7	TRBD1	CSADRVGEQYF	TGCAGTGCTGACAGGGTTGGCGAGCAGTACTTC
-	TRBV7-6	TRBJ2-2	TRBD2	CASSGRAANTGELFF	TGTGCCAGTAGCGGGAGGGCCGCGAACACCGGGGAGCTGTTTTTT
-	TRBV5-6	TRBJ2-2	-	CASSLGTVNTGELFF	TGTGCCAGCAGCTTGGGGACAGTGAACACCGGGGAGCTGTTTTTT
-	TRBV4-3	TRBJ2-1	TRBD2	CASSQDLGLAGLVF	TGCGCCAGCAGCCAAGATTTGGGGCTAGCGGGATTGGTCTTC
few	TRBV30	TRBJ1-1	TRBD1	CAWSLGTAENEAFF	TGTGCCTGGAGTCTTGGGACAGCCGAGAATGAAGCTTTCTTT
-	TRBV19	TRBJ2-5	TRBD2	CASSIRGEETQYF	TGTGCCAGTAGTATTCGGGGGGAAGAGACCCAGTACTTC
-	TRBV6-4	TRBJ2-3	TRBD1	CASGTGGFTDTQYF	TGTGCCAGTGGGACAGGGGGCTTTACAGATACGCAGTATTTT
-	TRBV7-9	TRBJ2-5	-	CASSPRDSQETQYF	TGTGCCAGCAGCCCGCGTGACTCCCAGGAGACCCAGTACTTC
-	TRBV5-1	TRBJ2-3	-	CASSLGHDTDTQYF	TGCGCCAGCAGCTTGGGACATGACACAGATACGCAGTATTTT
many	TRBV30	TRBJ1-5	-	CAWSVGSGSNQPQHF	TGTGCCTGGAGTGTGGGTTCGGGAAGCAATCAGCCCCAGCATTTT
-	TRBV2	TRBJ2-6	-	CASSPPTAGGANVLTF	TGTGCCAGCAGTCCCCCGACAGCAGGAGGGGCCAACGTCCTGACTTTC
few	TRBV9	TRBJ1-3	-	CASSVSNTIYF	TGTGCCAGCAGCGTGTCGAACACCATATATTTT
-	TRBV2	TRBJ2-2	-	CASRRDSPPGGELFF	TGTGCCAGCAGGCGGGACAGCCCGCCGGGCGGGGAGCTGTTTTTT
-	TRBV27	TRBJ2-1	TRBD2	CASFSGSSYNEQFF	TGTGCCAGTTTTAGCGGGTCTTCCTACAATGAGCAGTTCTTC
-	TRBV6-5	TRBJ2-7	TRBD1	CASSLRQTGITYEQYF	TGTGCCAGCAGTTTACGACAGACAGGGATTACCTACGAGCAGTACTTC
once	TRBV28	TRBJ2-1	TRBD2	CASSFAGANSGRAGSNEQFF	TGTGCCAGCAGTTTCGCTGGCGCAAATAGCGGGAGGGCCGGTAGCAATGAGCAGTTCTTC
-	TRBV15	TRBJ1-1	-	CATSRDWRGSNTEAFF	TGTGCCACCAGCAGAGATTGGCGGGGATCGAACACTGAAGCTTTCTTT
-	TRBV10-1	TRBJ2-7	TRBD2	CASSEWTSGRSEQYF	TGCGCCAGCAGTGAGTGGACTAGCGGGAGAAGCGAGCAGTACTTC
-	TRBV27	TRBJ1-1	TRBD1	CASSLGVPQGTEAFF	TGTGCCAGCAGTTTAGGGGTCCCACAGGGGACTGAAGCTTTCTTT
-	TRBV28	TRBJ2-3	-	CASSSLASHREGGRITDTQYF	TGTGCCAGCAGTTCCCTTGCCTCACACCGCGAGGGGGGGAGAATCACAGATACGCAGTATTTT
-	TRBV7-8	TRBJ2-7	TRBD2	CASSLTDSGSTSYEQYF	TGTGCCAGCAGCTTAACGGATAGCGGGTCAACATCCTACGAGCAGTACTTC
-	TRBV19	TRBJ2-7	-	CASSMWTNYEQYF	TGTGCCAGTAGTATGTGGACTAACTACGAGCAGTACTTC
-	TRBV11-1	TRBJ2-2	-	CASSYGQNNLGELFF	TGTGCCAGCAGCTATGGACAGAATAATCTCGGGGAGCTGTTTTTT
-	TRBV29-1	TRBJ2-1	TRBD2	CSVQAGGPYNEQFF	TGCAGCGTTCAAGCGGGAGGGCCCTACAATGAGCAGTTCTTC
-	TRBV28	TRBJ1-2	-	CASSLPFSYQRRTLRGGYTF	TGTGCCAGCAGTTTGCCCTTTTCGTACCAACGCCGGACACTAAGGGGGGGCTACACCTTC
-	TRBV7-2	TRBJ1-2	TRBD1	CASSLGTGSTGYTF	TGTGCCAGCAGCCTAGGGACAGGCTCCACTGGCTACACCTTC
-	TRBV5-1	TRBJ2-3	TRBD2	CASSSLRLAGRRSTDTQYF	TGCGCCAGCAGCTCATTAAGACTAGCGGGAAGGAGGAGCACAGATACGCAGTATTTT
-	TRBV28	TRBJ2-1	TRBD2	CASSPSSGRDYNEQFF	TGTGCCAGCAGTCCCTCTAGCGGGAGGGATTACAATGAGCAGTTCTTC
-	TRBV2	TRBJ2-5	-	CASSTWAGQGETQYF	TGTGCCAGCAGCACCTGGGCAGGGCAGGGGGAGACCCAGTACTTC